The rows below give T cell receptor beta chains drawn from one sample of a study of blood T cell repertoires in COVID-19. Assay: immunoSEQ multiplex PCR; the TCRdb copy retains only in-frame clones and omits some. This table has under 45,000 clones, around 80% appearing once. The source material was peripheral blood. Receptor source: a man aged 55 to 70 with acute or convalescent COVID-19. CDR3s include the opening cysteine and the closing phenylalanine or tryptophan. A D gene is named only where the DNA matches it firmly. Not every row has a clone size; where given, it reads once, few, many or a size class.

d_call	cdr3_length	v_call	j_call	clone_size	cdr3_aa	cdr3_nt
TRBD2	15	TRBV5-4	TRBJ2-7	once	CASSLGLAGASEQYF	TGTGCCAGCAGCTTGGGACTAGCGGGAGCGAGCGAGCAGTACTTC
TRBD2	15	TRBV6-5	TRBJ2-1	.	CATLAGGSSYNEQFF	TGTGCCACTCTAGCGGGAGGGAGCTCCTACAATGAGCAGTTCTTC
TRBD2	13	TRBV5-4	TRBJ2-2	.	CASSWTSFGELFF	TGTGCCAGCAGCTGGACTAGCTTCGGGGAGCTGTTTTTT
TRBD1	14	TRBV5-1	TRBJ1-6	.	CASSLDRGLSPLHF	TGCGCCAGCAGCTTGGACAGGGGGCTTTCACCCCTCCACTTT
.	11	TRBV29-1	TRBJ1-2	.	CSVYGIQGYTF	TGCAGCGTTTACGGGATTCAGGGCTACACCTTC
TRBD2	16	TRBV10-1	TRBJ2-1	once	CASSESGGGPVDEQFF	TGCGCCAGCAGTGAGAGTGGGGGAGGGCCTGTCGATGAGCAGTTCTTC
TRBD1	15	TRBV6-5	TRBJ2-7	.	CASSYGQGFSYEQYF	TGTGCCAGCAGTTACGGACAGGGTTTTTCCTACGAGCAGTACTTC
TRBD2	14	TRBV20-1	TRBJ2-4	.	CSASLAAAKNIQYF	TGCAGTGCTAGTCTAGCGGCCGCCAAAAACATTCAGTACTTC
TRBD1	19	TRBV27	TRBJ2-6	once	CASSFRGQPHLSGANVLTF	TGTGCCAGCAGTTTCCGGGGACAGCCCCATCTCTCTGGGGCCAACGTCCTGACTTTC
TRBD2	18	TRBV6-6	TRBJ2-5	.	CASSPGSGSGVWGETQYF	TGTGCCAGCAGTCCGGGGAGCGGGAGCGGGGTGTGGGGAGAGACCCAGTACTTC
TRBD2	14	TRBV30	TRBJ2-7	.	CAWSPWDYSYEQYF	TGTGCCTGGAGCCCTTGGGACTACTCCTACGAGCAGTACTTC
.	12	TRBV7-9	TRBJ1-1	.	CAASRGNTEAFF	TGTGCCGCCTCCAGGGGGAACACTGAAGCTTTCTTT
TRBD1	15	TRBV7-2	TRBJ2-7	.	CASSFGQGKLYEQYF	TGTGCCAGCAGCTTCGGACAGGGTAAACTATACGAGCAGTACTTC
TRBD1	13	TRBV5-4	TRBJ1-2	few	CASSFTGDRGYTF	TGTGCCAGCAGCTTTACAGGGGATCGGGGCTACACCTTC
TRBD2	19	TRBV28	TRBJ2-2	.	CASSSSGTSGSGRAGELFF	TGTGCCAGCAGCTCCTCCGGGACTAGCGGGAGTGGTAGGGCCGGGGAGCTGTTTTTT
TRBD1	13	TRBV29-1	TRBJ1-2	.	CSVEGGTGNGYTF	TGCAGCGTTGAAGGGGGGACAGGGAATGGCTACACCTTC
.	14	TRBV10-1	TRBJ1-1	.	CASSESGGLNEAFF	TGCGCCAGCAGTGAGTCTGGTGGGCTGAATGAAGCTTTCTTT
.	17	TRBV18	TRBJ1-4	.	CASSPPAGLVTNEKLFF	TGTGCCAGCTCACCTCCGGCAGGGTTGGTAACTAATGAAAAACTGTTTTTT
.	16	TRBV3-1/TRBV3-2	TRBJ1-1	.	CASSQGEGSRNTEAFF	TGTGCCAGCAGCCAGGGTGAGGGTTCTCGGAACACTGAAGCTTTCTTT
TRBD1	17	TRBV6-1	TRBJ1-2	.	CASRELRNPRTGHGYTF	TGTGCCAGCAGGGAACTAAGGAATCCAAGGACAGGGCATGGCTACACCTTC
.	15	TRBV5-5	TRBJ1-6	few	CASVRDTSYNSPLHF	TGTGCCAGCGTGAGGGACACCTCCTATAATTCACCCCTCCACTTT
TRBD1	15	TRBV5-8	TRBJ2-1	.	CASSQPGQIHNEQFF	TGTGCCAGCAGCCAGCCGGGACAGATCCACAATGAGCAGTTCTTC
.	13	TRBV10-3	TRBJ1-2	.	CATTHRTNYGYTF	TGTGCCACTACCCACAGGACTAACTATGGCTACACCTTC
.	11	TRBV19	TRBJ2-2	.	CASSMRGELFF	TGTGCCAGTAGTATGAGGGGGGAGCTGTTTTTT
TRBD2	16	TRBV7-9	TRBJ2-2	.	CASSAGLAGATGELFF	TGTGCCAGCAGCGCTGGACTAGCGGGAGCCACCGGGGAGCTGTTTTTT
.	12	TRBV29-1	TRBJ1-2	.	CSGDTGNYGYTF	TGCAGCGGGGACACAGGGAACTATGGCTACACCTTC
TRBD1	14	TRBV5-1	TRBJ1-1	.	CASSLSGQGSEAFF	TGCGCCAGCAGCTTGTCCGGACAGGGCTCTGAAGCTTTCTTT
.	16	TRBV5-1	TRBJ2-1	.	CASSLGVAVTYNEQFF	TGCGCCAGCAGCTTGGGGGTAGCGGTCACCTACAATGAGCAGTTCTTC
TRBD2	14	TRBV10-2	TRBJ2-1	.	CASKSGVSYNEQFF	TGCGCCAGCAAAAGCGGGGTTTCCTACAATGAGCAGTTCTTC
.	17	TRBV4-1	TRBJ1-5	.	CASSQTDRLGGNQPQHF	TGCGCCAGCAGCCAAACTGACAGGTTGGGGGGCAATCAGCCCCAGCATTTT
TRBD1	19	TRBV28	TRBJ2-1	.	CASSLFGGGGTGGSDEQFF	TGTGCCAGCAGTTTATTTGGAGGAGGTGGGACAGGGGGCTCGGATGAGCAGTTCTTC
TRBD2	14	TRBV5-1	TRBJ2-3	.	CASRSTSGTDTQYF	TGCGCCAGCAGATCGACTAGCGGCACAGATACGCAGTATTTT
.	11	TRBV12-3/TRBV12-4	TRBJ1-2	.	CASTSDYGYTF	TGTGCCAGCACCTCAGACTATGGCTACACCTTC
.	13	TRBV7-9	TRBJ2-7	.	CASSSSLTYEQYF	TGTGCCAGCAGCTCATCCCTAACCTACGAGCAGTACTTC